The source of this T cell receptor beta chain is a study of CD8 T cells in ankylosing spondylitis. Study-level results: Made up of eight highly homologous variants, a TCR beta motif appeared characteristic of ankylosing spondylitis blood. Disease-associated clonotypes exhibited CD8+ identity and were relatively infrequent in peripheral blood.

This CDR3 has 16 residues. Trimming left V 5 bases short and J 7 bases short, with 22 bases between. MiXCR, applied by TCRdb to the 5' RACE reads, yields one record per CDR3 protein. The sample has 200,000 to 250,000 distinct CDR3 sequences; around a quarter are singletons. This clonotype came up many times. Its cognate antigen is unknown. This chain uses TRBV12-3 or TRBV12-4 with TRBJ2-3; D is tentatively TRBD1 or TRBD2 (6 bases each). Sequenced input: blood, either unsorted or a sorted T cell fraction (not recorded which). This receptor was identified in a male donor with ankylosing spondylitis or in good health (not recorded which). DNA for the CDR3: TGTGCCAGCAGTACCCGTTGGGGGGCCCAACACAATACGCAGTATTTT. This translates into CASSTRWGAQHNTQYF.